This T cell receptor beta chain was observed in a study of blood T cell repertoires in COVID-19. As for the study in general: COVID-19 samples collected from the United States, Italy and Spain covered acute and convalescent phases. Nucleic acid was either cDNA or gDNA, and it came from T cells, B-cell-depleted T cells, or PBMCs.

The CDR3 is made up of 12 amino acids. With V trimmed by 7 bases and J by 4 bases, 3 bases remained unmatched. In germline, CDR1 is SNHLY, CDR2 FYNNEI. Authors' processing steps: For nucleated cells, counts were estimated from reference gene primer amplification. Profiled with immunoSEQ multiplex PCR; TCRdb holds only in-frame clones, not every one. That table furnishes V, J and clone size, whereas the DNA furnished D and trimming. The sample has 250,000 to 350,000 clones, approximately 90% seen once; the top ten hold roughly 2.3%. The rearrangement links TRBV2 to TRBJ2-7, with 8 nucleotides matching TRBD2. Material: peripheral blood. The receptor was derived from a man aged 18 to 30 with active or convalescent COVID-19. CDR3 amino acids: CASMRGEYEQYF. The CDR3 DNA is TGTGCCAGCATGCGGGGGGAGTACGAGCAGTACTTC.